The 9 T cell receptor beta chains listed next were all sequenced from one sample in a study of blood T cells in healthy people across ages. With a J-beta primer mix and a sample-barcoded 5' primer, a second PCR ran 7 to 11 cycles. TCRdb used MiXCR to reprocess the 5' RACE reads, holding one entry per CDR3 protein. The data show approximately 800,000 distinct CDR3 sequences, roughly 56% seen once. Sequencing was done on a sample of blood. The receptors originated from a man aged 35 to 55 in good health.

The CDR3 DNA follows: TGTGCGAGTCCGGGGGCGGACGAGCAGTACTTC. This codes for CASPGADEQYF. The rearrangement links TRBV27 to TRBJ2-7; possibly TRBD1 or TRBD2 for D (6 bases each). The germline V gene encodes CDR1 MNHEY and CDR2 SMNVEV (reference sequence). The CDR3 sequence is 11 residues long.

This chain joins TRBV12-3 or TRBV12-4 and TRBJ2-5, with 10 bases matching TRBD2. The CDR3 loop spans 15 amino acids. V lost 3 bases and J lost 5; bases outside the gene matches: 6. The CDR3 sequence: CASSLERGGRETQYF. The CDR3 bases are TGTGCCAGCAGTTTGGAGCGGGGGGGCCGGGAGACCCAGTACTTC.

Here the CDR3 DNA reads TGTGCCAGCAGTCCTCCACTAGCGGTCCGGAGAACCGGGGAGCTGTTTTTT. Encoded protein: CASSPPLAVRRTGELFF. The rearrangement uses TRBV27 and TRBJ2-2, with 8 bases matching TRBD2. CDR3 length: 17 amino acids. With 5 bases clipped from V and 5 bases from J, the junction kept 13 bases outside the gene matches. CDR1 is MNHEY, CDR2 SMNVEV, per germline (reference sequence).

The chain has TRBV5-4 and TRBJ1-2; D uncertain. In germline, CDR1 is SGHNT, CDR2 YYREEE (reference sequence). V gave up 2 bases and J gave up 8 bases, with 7 bases separating them. The CDR3 is made up of 11 amino acids. Here the CDR3 reads CASSFGLGYTF. CDR3 DNA sequence: TGTGCCAGCAGCTTCGGGCTGGGCTACACCTTC.

This clonotype was picked up a small number of times. The chain is built from TRBV12-5 and TRBJ2-1; tentatively, D is TRBD1 (5 bases). Deletions cut 0 bases from V and 10 bases from J, with 22 bases between. Germline V gene lookup returns CDR1 LGHNT and CDR2 FRNRAP. The CDR3 totals 17 residues. The CDR3: CASGLVPPVYRLYEQFF. The CDR3, as DNA: TGTGCTAGTGGTTTGGTACCCCCGGTGTACAGGCTGTACGAGCAGTTCTTC.

This clonotype was picked up one time. The chain combines TRBV21-1 with TRBJ2-7; the DNA was not compared with TRBD2, the D call given in the table. TRBV21-1 is a pseudogene segment. The CDR3 spans 19 residues. This chain's CDR3 is CASSRIRLTSGESSYEQYF. The CDR3 bases are TGTGCCAGCAGCAGAATAAGGCTGACTAGCGGGGAAAGCTCCTACGAGCAGTACTTC.

The gene calls are TRBV15 and TRBJ2-1; weak D call: TRBD2 (5 bases). CDR1 LNHNV and CDR2 YYDKDF come from the germline V gene (reference sequence). The CDR3 extends over 13 amino acids. Trimming removed 6 bases from V and 4 bases from J, with 10 bases in between. Written as DNA, the CDR3 is TGTGCCACCAGGGAGGCTTCATACAATGAGCAGTTCTTC. Protein product: CATREASYNEQFF.

This rearrangement joins TRBV7-8 to TRBJ2-7; no firm D call. V lost 1 base and J lost 6, with 10 bases in between. The CDR3 runs to 13 residues. CDR1 SGHVS and CDR2 FQNEAQ come from the germline V gene. The CDR3 loop reads CASSLEDWGEQYF. CDR3 DNA sequence: TGTGCCAGCAGCTTAGAAGATTGGGGCGAGCAGTACTTC.

V is TRBV10-2 and J is TRBJ2-4; 9 bases match TRBD2. Germline assignment: CDR1 WSHSY and CDR2 SAAADI. The CDR3 covers 16 residues. The V gene end was trimmed by 2 bases and the J gene end by 8 bases; junction bases not matched to a gene: 10. This chain's CDR3 is CASSEPGTSRIDIQYF. The CDR3 DNA reads TGCGCCAGCAGTGAGCCCGGGACTAGCAGGATTGACATTCAGTACTTC.